Detailed here is one TCR beta chain. The data were obtained in a study of cytomegalovirus exposure and HLA in healthy donors. The CDR3 is 16 residues long. The germline V and J ends were trimmed by 2 bases and 3 bases, with 16 bases remaining between them. Per germline, CDR1 SGHRS and CDR2 YFSETQ. Primers included in the PCR were 60 Vbeta and 13 Jbeta primers. The repertoire was sequenced with immunoSEQ multiplex PCR; TCRdb's copy has only in-frame clones and lacks some. The sample holds around 100,000 clones, around 61% seen once. J is TRBJ2-3 and V is TRBV5-1; D perhaps matches TRBD2 (5 bases). Sequenced: PBMCs. The source of this sequence is a woman aged 45 to 65 in good health and CMV-seronegative. For the CDR3, the DNA is TGCGCCAGCAGCTTTCCCTGGGAGTATGGTACAGATACGCAGTATTTT. Its translation: CASSFPWEYGTDTQYF.